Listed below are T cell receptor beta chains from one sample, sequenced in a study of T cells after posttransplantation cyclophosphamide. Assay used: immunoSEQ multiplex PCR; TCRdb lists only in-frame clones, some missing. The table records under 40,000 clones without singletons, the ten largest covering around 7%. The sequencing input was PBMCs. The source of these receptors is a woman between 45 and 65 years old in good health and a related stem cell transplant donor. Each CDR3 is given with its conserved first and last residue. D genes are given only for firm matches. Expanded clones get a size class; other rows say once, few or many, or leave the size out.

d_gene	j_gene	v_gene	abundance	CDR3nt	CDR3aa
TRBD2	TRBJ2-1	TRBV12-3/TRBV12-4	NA	TGTGCCAGCAGTTTAGTAAGACTAGCGGGAGATATCTTCAATGAGCAGTTCTTC	CASSLVRLAGDIFNEQFF
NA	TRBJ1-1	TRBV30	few	TGTGCCTGGTCAACCCGGGCAGTCTTCAGGGCTGAAGCTTTCTTT	CAWSTRAVFRAEAFF
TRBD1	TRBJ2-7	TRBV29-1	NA	TGCAGCGTTGTAAGCGACAGGGCCTACGAGCAGTACTTC	CSVVSDRAYEQYF
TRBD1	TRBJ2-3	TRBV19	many	TGTGCCAGTAGGACGACAGGGTCAGGAGTAGATACGCAGTATTTT	CASRTTGSGVDTQYF
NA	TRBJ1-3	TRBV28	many	TGTGCCAGCAGTTTAGGCCAGGGCACTGGAAACACCATATATTTT	CASSLGQGTGNTIYF
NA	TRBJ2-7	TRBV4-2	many	TGTGCCAGCAGCCAAGAAGGCTTTTCGCCTCGCGAGCAGTACTTC	CASSQEGFSPREQYF
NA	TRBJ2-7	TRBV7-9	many	TGTGCCAGCAGTCCACGCGCGGGCGAGCAGTACTTC	CASSPRAGEQYF
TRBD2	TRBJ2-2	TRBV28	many	TGTGCCAGCGAACCCCTCGGACTAGCGGAAAAGAACACCGGGGAGCTGTTTTTT	CASEPLGLAEKNTGELFF
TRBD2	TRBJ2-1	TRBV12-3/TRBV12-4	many	TGTGCCAGCAGTTTAGAGGGACTAGTCTATGAGCAGTTCTTC	CASSLEGLVYEQFF
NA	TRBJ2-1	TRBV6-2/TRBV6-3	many	TGTGCCAGCATACCCGGGACTGGCCTTAATGAGCAGTTCTTC	CASIPGTGLNEQFF
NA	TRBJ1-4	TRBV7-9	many	TGTGCCAGCAGCCTTCAGGGGTTGTTGGAGAAACTGTTTTTT	CASSLQGLLEKLFF
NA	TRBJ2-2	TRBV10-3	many	TGTGCCATCACCAAGTCTGGCAGTTACACCGGGGAGCTGTTTTTT	CAITKSGSYTGELFF
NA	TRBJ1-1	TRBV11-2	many	TGTGCCAGCAGCTTAGAGAGGCAGGTCGTCGCTTTCTTT	CASSLERQVVAFF
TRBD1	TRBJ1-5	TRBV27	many	TGTGCCAGCGCGCCGGGACAGGGGGTGCGACAGCCCCAGCATTTT	CASAPGQGVRQPQHF
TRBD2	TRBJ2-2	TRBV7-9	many	TGTGCCAGCAGCTTAGGACTAGCGGTGAACACCGGGGAGCTGTTTTTT	CASSLGLAVNTGELFF
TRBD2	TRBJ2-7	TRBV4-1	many	TGCGCCAGCAGCCAAGTGCCCTTTCTTAGCGGGAGCTCCTACGAGCAGTACTTC	CASSQVPFLSGSSYEQYF
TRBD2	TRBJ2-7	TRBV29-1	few	TGCAGCGGGAGAAGCGGGAGGTACGAGCAGTACTTC	CSGRSGRYEQYF
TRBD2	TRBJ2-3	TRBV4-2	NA	TGTGCCAGCAGCCAAGGGACTAGGGGTAACACAGATACGCAGTATTTT	CASSQGTRGNTDTQYF
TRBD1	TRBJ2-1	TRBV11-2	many	TGTGCCAGCGCTGGGCCCCGGGACAGGACTAACAATGAGCAGTTCTTC	CASAGPRDRTNNEQFF
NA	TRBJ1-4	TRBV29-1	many	TGCAGCGTGGCCAGGGATACGAAACTGTTTTTT	CSVARDTKLFF
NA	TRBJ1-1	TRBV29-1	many	TGCAGCACGACAGGATTTAACACTGAAGCTTTCTTT	CSTTGFNTEAFF